One sample yielded the 22 T cell receptor beta chains listed below, sequenced in a study of response to subunit inactivated influenza vaccine. MiXCR, run by TCRdb on the RT-PCR reads, gives a single entry per CDR3 protein. The sample includes roughly 540,000 distinct CDR3 sequences, around a quarter of them seen just once. In addition, the sample was reused for a study of T cells expressing NK-cell markers. This second study says: TCR beta cDNA was generated via 5'RACE template switching incorporating UMIs.

The specimen was CD4+ T cells sorted from PBMCs, collected approximately 12 days after vaccination. The source of these receptors is a man aged 50 to 60 who received an inactivated influenza vaccine.

This clonotype was picked up a small number of times. The rearrangement joins TRBV20-1 to TRBJ2-7; 11 bases line up with TRBD1. The CDR3 is 14 residues long. CDR1 and CDR2 (germline): DFQATT, SNEGSKA (reference sequence). The trim removed 3 bases at V and 5 bases at J, leaving 6 bases unmatched. The CDR3 sequence is CSASGQGARNEQYF. The CDR3 DNA follows: TGCAGTGCTAGTGGACAGGGGGCGCGCAACGAGCAGTACTTC.

About this clonotype itself: This may arise from a read error, as a much more abundant clone is one base away. CDR3 amino acids: CASSWDFVGRDTQYF. The CDR3 coding sequence is TGCGCCAGCAGCTGGGACTTTGTGGGACGGGATACGCAGTATTTT. This rearrangement joins TRBV5-1 to TRBJ2-3; a weak D match, TRBD2 (6 bases). This CDR3 contains 15 residues. Trimming took 3 bases from V and 6 from J, leaving 17 bases between them. From germline, CDR1 is SGHRS and CDR2 YFSETQ.

This clonotype came up many times. This rearrangement joins TRBV6-2 or TRBV6-3 to TRBJ1-5; weak D call: TRBD1 (6 bases). The CDR3 runs to 14 residues. The germline V gene has CDR1 MNHEY and CDR2 SVGEGT. V was cut by 5 bases and J by 5 bases, with 13 bases left in between. The CDR3 loop is CASSPLGADQPQHF. The DNA for the CDR3 is TGTGCCAGCAGTCCACTGGGGGCTGATCAGCCCCAGCATTTT.

This clonotype was found a few times. CDR3 region: CASKSEGVLRTGNTIYF. CDR3 nucleotide sequence: TGTGCCAGCAAGTCGGAGGGCGTATTACGGACTGGAAACACCATATATTTT. J is TRBJ1-3 and V is TRBV6-1, with unresolved D. V was trimmed by 7 bases and J by 2 bases, leaving 21 bases between them. This CDR3 is built from 17 residues. CDR1 MNHNS and CDR2 SASEGT come from the germline V gene.

This clonotype was seen a few times. The gene calls are TRBV7-2 and TRBJ2-5; D is perhaps TRBD2 (5 bases). Trimming pared 4 bases from V and 7 bases from J, leaving 13 bases between. CDR1 and CDR2 from the germline V gene are SGHTA and FQGNSA. This CDR3 has 13 residues. In nucleotides, the CDR3 is TGTGCCAGCAGCTCCCCCCTTGAGGGGACCCAGTACTTC. Translation gives CASSSPLEGTQYF.

This clonotype turned up a few times. The chain joins TRBV12-3 or TRBV12-4 to TRBJ2-1, with 9 positions matching TRBD1. The length of the CDR3 is 16 residues. V shed 11 bases and J 4 bases; nucleotides not matched to a gene: 15. Here the CDR3 DNA reads TGTGCCGTCCACCTTGCCGGGACAGGGACTTACAATGAGCAGTTCTTC. It translates to CAVHLAGTGTYNEQFF.

This clonotype was counted a few times. V gene TRBV27 combines with J gene TRBJ2-3, with a weak D call TRBD2 (5 bases). Germline V gene data show CDR1 as MNHEY and CDR2 as SMNVEV (reference sequence). This CDR3 is built from 18 residues. The ends were cut back, 3 bases at V and 4 bases at J, with 23 bases in the middle. CDR3 sequence reads: CASSFLVGLASGSDTQYF. Here the CDR3 DNA reads TGTGCCAGCAGTTTCTTGGTCGGGCTAGCCTCAGGTTCAGATACGCAGTATTTT.

The chain joins TRBV5-1 to TRBJ2-6, with 9 nucleotides matching TRBD1. CDR3 length: 19 amino acids. Per the germline V gene, CDR1 is SGHRS and CDR2 is YFSETQ. The trim removed 4 bases at V and 2 bases at J, leaving 13 bases unmatched. Here the CDR3 reads CASSHGTGTIRTGANVLTF. CDR3 DNA sequence: TGCGCCAGCAGCCACGGGACAGGGACAATTCGAACTGGGGCCAACGTCCTGACTTTC.

This clonotype was recorded many times. The chain joins TRBV7-2 to TRBJ1-4, with 7 positions matching TRBD1. Germline CDR1 SGHTA, CDR2 FQGNSA. Trimming at V came to 6 bases and at J to 10 bases, leaving 14 bases not matched to a gene. CDR3 length: 15 amino acids. The CDR3 nucleotides read TGTGCCAGCAGGGGAGGGACAGCAAACAAGGGAAAACTGTTTTTT. It specifies CASRGGTANKGKLFF.

The table lists this clonotype with a few counts. The J gene is TRBJ2-1, the V gene TRBV12-3 or TRBV12-4, with 9 positions matching TRBD2. After removal of 6 bases from V and 6 bases from J, the junction contained 9 bases not matched to a gene. The CDR3 loop spans 15 amino acids. The CDR3 is CASSLSGSAGNEQFF. In DNA, the CDR3 is TGTGCCAGCAGCCTTAGCGGGAGCGCGGGCAATGAGCAGTTCTTC.

The CDR3: CSAINLIVGTSGRISNEQFF. Written as DNA, the CDR3 is TGCAGTGCTATAAATTTAATTGTGGGGACTAGCGGGAGGATCTCAAATGAGCAGTTCTTC. The V gene is TRBV20-1, the J gene TRBJ2-1; TRBD2 agrees at 15 bases. V shed 4 bases, J shed 7 bases, and the junction held 20 bases outside the gene matches. CDR3 size: 20 residues. The V gene's germline CDR1 is DFQATT and CDR2 SNEGSKA (reference sequence).

This chain uses TRBV12-3 or TRBV12-4 with TRBJ1-6; 10 nucleotides line up with TRBD1. This CDR3 has 15 residues. Trimming cost V 5 bases and J 15 bases; bases outside gene matches: 13. The CDR3 spells CASSPSPDRGSHLHF. CDR3 sequence (DNA): TGTGCCAGCAGTCCCTCCCCGGACAGGGGGTCCCACCTCCACTTT.

This clonotype came up a few times. The chain recombines TRBV11-2 with TRBJ2-1; TRBD1 aligns across 10 bases. The trim removed 2 bases at V and 9 bases at J, leaving 7 bases unmatched. This CDR3 region has 15 residues. Per germline, CDR1 SGHAT and CDR2 FQNNGV. The CDR3 region is CASSLTGTGVSEQFF. In nucleotides, the CDR3 is TGTGCCAGCAGCTTAACCGGGACAGGGGTTAGTGAGCAGTTCTTC.

V and J are TRBV6-2 or TRBV6-3 and TRBJ2-2, with no clear D. Germline V gene lookup returns CDR1 MNHEY and CDR2 SVGEGT. V was shortened by 6 bases and J by 5 bases, with 22 bases between the two germline ends. The CDR3 length is 17 residues. Written as DNA, the CDR3 is TGTGCCAGCAGCCTGGACGCTCAGAATCTCCTAACCGGGGAGCTGTTTTTT. Residues: CASSLDAQNLLTGELFF.

V usage is TRBV3-1 and J usage is TRBJ1-5, with D possibly matching TRBD1 (5 bases). Germline V gene data show CDR1 as LGHDT and CDR2 as YNNKEL (reference sequence). V lost 4 bases, J lost 0 bases, and 7 bases lay in between. The CDR3 has 14 amino acids. For the CDR3, the DNA is TGTGCCAGCAGCCGACAGAATAGCAATCAGCCCCAGCATTTT. Amino acid sequence: CASSRQNSNQPQHF.

This clonotype has just a few counts. This rearrangement joins TRBV6-1 to TRBJ2-7; weak D call: TRBD2 (5 bases). Trimming stripped 6 bases from V and 6 bases from J, with 21 bases between. Germline-derived CDR1 and CDR2 are MNHNS and SASEGT. The CDR3 spans 15 residues. The DNA for the CDR3 is TGTGCCAGCAGCCCACAGCGGCAGAGAAGAGCCGAGCAGTACTTC. Its protein product is CASSPQRQRRAEQYF.

The rearrangement uses TRBV5-6 and TRBJ2-5, with 11 bases identical to TRBD2. The CDR3 runs to 15 residues. Germline V lookup: CDR1 SGHDT, CDR2 YYEEEE. Trimming cost V 1 base and J 10 bases; bases outside gene matches: 9. CDR3 amino acids: CASSLYASGGSSQYF. In nucleotides, the CDR3 is TGTGCCAGCAGCTTGTACGCTAGCGGGGGGTCGAGCCAGTACTTC.

The chain is built from TRBV10-3 and TRBJ2-1, with 9 nucleotides matching TRBD1. From germline, CDR1 is ENHRY and CDR2 SYGVKD. CDR3 length: 17 amino acids. With 6 bases clipped from V and 6 bases from J, the junction kept 15 bases outside the gene matches. The CDR3 DNA follows: TGTGCCATCAGCGAACATACACCGGGACAGGGAGGCAATGAGCAGTTCTTC. Its protein product is CAISEHTPGQGGNEQFF.

The chain uses TRBV29-1 and TRBJ2-1; D gene ambiguous. The CDR3 sequence is 12 residues long. V gave up 4 bases and J gave up 0 bases, with 4 bases separating them. The germline V gene encodes CDR1 SQVTM and CDR2 ANQGSEA. The CDR3, as DNA: TGCAGCGTTGTCAGCTCCTACAATGAGCAGTTCTTC. It specifies CSVVSSYNEQFF.

The chain couples TRBV20-1 to TRBJ2-7, with 12 bases matching TRBD2. V lost 5 bases and J lost 0; bases outside the gene matches: 8. The CDR3 contains 16 residues. Germline loops: CDR1 DFQATT, CDR2 SNEGSKA (reference sequence). CDR3 sequence (DNA): TGCAGTGCTTTCGGACTAGCGGGAATATACTCCTACGAGCAGTACTTC. Translated: CSAFGLAGIYSYEQYF.

This clonotype was recorded a few times. This chain joins TRBV5-1 and TRBJ2-5, with D hard to call. Germline CDR1 and CDR2: SGHRS and YFSETQ. Trimming left V 4 bases short and J 7 bases short, with 11 bases between. CDR3 length equals 12 residues. CDR3 sequence reads: CASSVNSGTQYF. The CDR3 nucleotides read TGCGCCAGCAGCGTCAATTCGGGGACCCAGTACTTC.

The chain uses TRBV15 and TRBJ1-2; D remains ambiguous. Per germline, CDR1 LNHNV and CDR2 YYDKDF (reference sequence). The CDR3 consists of 13 residues. V gave up 5 bases and J gave up 6 bases, with 13 bases separating them. The CDR3 sequence is CATSAGHRDGYTF. The CDR3 DNA sequence: TGTGCCACCAGCGCCGGGCACAGAGATGGCTACACCTTC.